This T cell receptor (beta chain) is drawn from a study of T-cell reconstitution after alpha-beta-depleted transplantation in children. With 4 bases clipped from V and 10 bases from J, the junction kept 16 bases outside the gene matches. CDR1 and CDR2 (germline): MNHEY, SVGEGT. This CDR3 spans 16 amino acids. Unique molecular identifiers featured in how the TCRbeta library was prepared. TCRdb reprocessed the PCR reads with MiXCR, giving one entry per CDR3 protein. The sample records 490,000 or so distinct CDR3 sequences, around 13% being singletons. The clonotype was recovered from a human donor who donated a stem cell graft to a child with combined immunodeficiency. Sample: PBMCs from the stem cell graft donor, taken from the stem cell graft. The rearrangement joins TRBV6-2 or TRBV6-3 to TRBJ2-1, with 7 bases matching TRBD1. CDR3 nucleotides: TGTGCCAGCAGTTCCCCCCGACAGGGTACGTGGGGGGAGCAGTTCTTC. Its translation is CASSSPRQGTWGEQFF.